What follows are 9 T cell receptor beta chains derived from one specimen sequenced in a study of T cell therapy after organ transplantation. Time point indicated: 20-29 weeks after completion of therapy. These receptors have no known antigen. Generated by immunoSEQ multiplex PCR, the TCRdb table keeps only in-frame clones and is missing some. The table records 20,000 or so clones, about 83% of them present only once. The sequencing used CD8+ T cells from blood, collected after autologous CMV-specific T cell therapy. All receptors derive from a human patient who had received a solid organ transplant and had CMV disease. Some T cells may have come from the graft donor.

The J gene is TRBJ2-3, the V gene TRBV5-3; TRBD2 agrees at 11 bases. TRBV5-3 is placed among ORFs of uncertain function. This CDR3 has 18 residues. V was pared by 10 bases and J by 0 bases, with 16 bases of the junction left unmatched. In nucleotides, the CDR3 is TGTGCCGGGTGGCCAGTAAAAAGGACTAGCGGGAGCACAGATACGCAGTATTTT. This translates into CAGWPVKRTSGSTDTQYF.

The CDR3 here is CASSLFPGNEKLFF. CDR3 bases: TGTGCCAGCAGCTTGTTTCCCGGTAATGAAAAACTGTTTTTT. The chain has TRBV5-6 and TRBJ1-4; no clear D. There are 14 residues in the CDR3. The V end lost 1 base, the J end lost 4 bases, and 8 bases lay between the germline ends. Germline V lookup: CDR1 SGHDT, CDR2 YYEEEE.

V and J are TRBV2 and TRBJ2-3; tentatively, D is TRBD2 (6 bases). The CDR3 covers 13 residues. The germline V and J ends were trimmed by 8 bases and 0 bases, with 9 bases remaining between them. Germline CDR1 SNHLY, CDR2 FYNNEI. The CDR3 region has the DNA TGTGCCAGCTCGGGACTCAGCACAGATACGCAGTATTTT. It specifies CASSGLSTDTQYF.

The rearrangement uses TRBV7-2 and TRBJ2-2; no clear D. Per the germline V gene, CDR1 is SGHTA and CDR2 is FQGNSA. CDR3 size: 15 residues. Trimming removed 2 bases at V and 6 bases at J, with 13 bases between. This CDR3 is CASSLTPISAGELFF. The DNA of the CDR3 is TGTGCCAGCAGCTTAACCCCGATCTCCGCCGGGGAGCTGTTTTTT.

V gene TRBV5-1 combines with J gene TRBJ2-7, with TRBD1 identical over 7 bases. With V trimmed by 4 bases and J by 4 bases, 11 bases remained unmatched. The CDR3 is 15 amino acids. Germline lookup yields CDR1 SGHRS and CDR2 YFSETQ. CDR3 DNA: TGCGCCAGCAGCCTGTACTCGGGACAGCAATACGAGCAGTACTTC. Its translation: CASSLYSGQQYEQYF. Together with reference TRBV5-1 and TRBJ2-7, the CDR3 gives the full variable domain: KAGVTQTPRYLIKTRGQQVTLSCSPISGHRSVSWYQQTPGQGLQFLFEYFSETQRNKGNFPGRFSGRQFSNSRSEMNVSTLELGDSALYLCASSLYSGQQYEQYFGPGTRLTVT.

The chain combines TRBV7-2 with TRBJ2-7; D remains ambiguous. CDR3 length equals 13 residues. Trimming took 4 bases from V and 6 from J, leaving 13 bases between them. From germline, CDR1 is SGHTA and CDR2 FQGNSA. CDR3 DNA: TGTGCCAGCAGCTCCGGACCTTCTAGCGAGCAGTACTTC. It is translated as CASSSGPSSEQYF.

V gene TRBV7-2 combines with J gene TRBJ1-5; possible D gene TRBD1, 6 bases. CDR1 and CDR2 (germline): SGHTA, FQGNSA. Trimming removed 4 bases at V and 8 bases at J, with 24 bases between. This CDR3 comprises 17 residues. CDR3 sequence: CASSYYRVGADGEPQHF. CDR3 nucleotide sequence: TGTGCCAGCAGCTACTACAGGGTTGGCGCAGACGGGGAGCCCCAGCATTTT. The whole variable domain, remainder taken from reference TRBV7-2 and TRBJ1-5, is GAGVSQSPSNKVTEKGKDVELRCDPISGHTALYWYRQSLGQGLEFLIYFQGNSAPDKSGLPSDRFSAERTGGSVSTLTIQRTQQEDSAVYLCASSYYRVGADGEPQHFGDGTRLSIL.

This chain's CDR3 is CASSPQGASSTDTQYF. The CDR3 DNA reads as TGTGCCAGCAGCCCACAGGGGGCATCTAGCACAGATACGCAGTATTTT. The chain combines TRBV7-2 with TRBJ2-3; 9 bases are a match to TRBD1. The J segment lost 0 bases and the V segment lost 5 bases, leaving 6 bases of the junction unmatched. The CDR3 sequence is 16 residues long. Germline loops: CDR1 SGHTA, CDR2 FQGNSA. Based on the CDR3 plus reference TRBV7-2 and TRBJ2-3, the full variable domain is GAGVSQSPSNKVTEKGKDVELRCDPISGHTALYWYRQSLGQGLEFLIYFQGNSAPDKSGLPSDRFSAERTGGSVSTLTIQRTQQEDSAVYLCASSPQGASSTDTQYFGPGTRLTVL.

This chain uses TRBV6-5 with TRBJ1-5, with 10 nucleotides matching TRBD1. Germline CDR1 reads MNHEY; CDR2 reads SVGAGI. This CDR3 comprises 16 residues. Trimming took 0 bases from V and 7 from J; bases not matched to a gene: 6. Here the CDR3 DNA reads TGTGCCAGCAGTTACTCGAAGGAGACAGGGGGCCAGCCCCAGCATTTT. Encoded protein: CASSYSKETGGQPQHF.